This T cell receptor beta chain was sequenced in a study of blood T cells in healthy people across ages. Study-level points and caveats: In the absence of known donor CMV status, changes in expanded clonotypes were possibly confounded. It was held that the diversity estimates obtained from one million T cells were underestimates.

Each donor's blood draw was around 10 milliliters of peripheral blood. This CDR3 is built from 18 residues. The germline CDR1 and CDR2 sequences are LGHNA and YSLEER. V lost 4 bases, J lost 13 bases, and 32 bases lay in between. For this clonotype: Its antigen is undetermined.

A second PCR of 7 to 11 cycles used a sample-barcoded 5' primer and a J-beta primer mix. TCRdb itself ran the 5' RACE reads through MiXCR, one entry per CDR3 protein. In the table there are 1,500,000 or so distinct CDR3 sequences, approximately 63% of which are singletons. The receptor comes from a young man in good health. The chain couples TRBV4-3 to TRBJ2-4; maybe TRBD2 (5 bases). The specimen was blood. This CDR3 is CASSPPKNGKTLPGEQYF. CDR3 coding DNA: TGCGCCAGCAGCCCGCCAAAGAACGGGAAAACCCTACCTGGTGAGCAGTACTTC.